This passage covers 30 T cell receptor beta chains from one sample sequenced in a study of T cells in Graves' hyperthyroidism and ophthalmopathy. TCR beta CDR3 sequences were amplified from RNA transcripts. The primer set for the first-round RT-PCR of the TCR CDR3 was HTBI. TCRdb re-analysed the multiplex PCR reads in MiXCR, keeping a single row per CDR3 protein. The table has roughly 200,000 distinct CDR3 sequences, 15% to 20% seen once. The sample comprised blood. The receptors come from a man aged 35 to 55 with Graves' hyperthyroidism.

Points on this clonotype: A read error is possible here, since a much larger clone lies one base away. CDR3: CSAPGRNLWGQFF. CDR3 DNA: TGCAGTGCTCCGGGACGGAACCTCTGGGGGCAGTTCTTC. The J gene is TRBJ2-1, the V gene TRBV20-1; D is possibly TRBD1 or TRBD2 (5 bases each). The germline V gene encodes CDR1 DFQATT and CDR2 SNEGSKA (reference sequence). The CDR3 has 13 residues. V was trimmed by 5 bases and J by 12 bases, leaving 20 bases between them.

This clonotype was recorded at least ten times. This sequence joins TRBV10-3 and TRBJ2-7; D is undetermined. CDR1 and CDR2 from the germline V gene are ENHRY and SYGVKD. The CDR3 totals 14 residues. Between the trimmed V and J ends, which lost 10 bases and 1 base, there was a span of 17 bases. The CDR3 DNA reads TGTGCCAGCCGCGAGGACGAAAGGTCCTACGAGCAGTACTTC. Amino acid sequence: CASREDERSYEQYF.

This clonotype was counted a few times. The chain uses TRBV9 and TRBJ2-1, with D hard to call. Looked up from germline, CDR1 is SGDLS and CDR2 is YYNGEE. Trimming removed 0 bases from V and 3 bases from J, with 10 bases in between. The CDR3 has 15 amino acids. CDR3 sequence reads: CASSVGTVNYNEQFF. In DNA, the CDR3 is TGTGCCAGCAGCGTAGGGACCGTAAACTACAATGAGCAGTTCTTC.

This clonotype was detected ten times or more. The genes are TRBV5-8 and TRBJ2-5; a possible D gene is TRBD2 (6 bases). The CDR3 runs 14 residues. CDR1 is SGHTS and CDR2 is YDEGEE in the germline V gene. V lost 1 base and J lost 4, with 11 bases in between. The CDR3 sequence is CASSLSGEIETQYF. CDR3 DNA: TGTGCCAGCAGCTTGTCGGGGGAAATAGAGACCCAGTACTTC. Full variable domain (outside the CDR3, taken from reference TRBV5-8 and TRBJ2-5): EAGVTQSPTHLIKTRGQQATLRCSPISGHTSVYWYQQALGLGLQFLLWYDEGEERNRGNFPPRFSGRQFPNYSSELNVNALELEDSALYLCASSLSGEIETQYFGPGTRLLVL.

Many counts were recorded for this clonotype. The chain has TRBV3-1 and TRBJ2-7; 11 bases line up with TRBD1. V shed 4 bases, J shed 7 bases, and the junction held 3 bases outside the gene matches. CDR3 length equals 13 residues. Germline CDR1 and CDR2: LGHDT and YNNKEL (reference sequence). The CDR3 DNA reads TGTGCCAGCAGCCGCGGGACAGGGGGGGAGCAGTACTTC. Its translation is CASSRGTGGEQYF.

The table lists this clonotype with many counts. The chain employs TRBV20-1 and TRBJ2-3; no clear D. V was cut by 3 bases and J by 6 bases, with 16 bases left in between. Germline V CDR1 and CDR2: DFQATT, SNEGSKA (reference sequence). This CDR3 has 14 residues. The CDR3 nucleotides are TGCAGTGCTAGGGCCCTCTCCGGCGCGGATACGCAGTATTTT. This gives the protein CSARALSGADTQYF.

This clonotype showed up many times. The chain has TRBV7-9 and TRBJ2-2; 10 bases are shared with TRBD1. The CDR3 is 14 residues long. The trim removed 10 bases at V and 6 bases at J, leaving 8 bases unmatched. Germline V CDR1 and CDR2: SEHNR, FQNEAQ (reference sequence). CDR3 sequence (DNA): TGTGCCACCCGACAGGGGGCCTGGGCCGGGGAGCTGTTTTTT. It yields the protein CATRQGAWAGELFF.

This clonotype was seen at least ten times. V is TRBV3-1 and J is TRBJ1-2; D not certain. With 3 bases removed from V and 8 bases from J, the gap between germline ends came to 13 bases. The germline V gene has CDR1 LGHDT and CDR2 YNNKEL (reference sequence). There are 13 residues in the CDR3. The CDR3 nucleotides read TGTGCCAGCAGCCATGAGTTGTCGTCGGGCTACACCTTC. It specifies CASSHELSSGYTF.

This clonotype was found many times. This sequence joins TRBV4-3 and TRBJ1-1, with 7 bases identical to TRBD1. The junction had 8 bases not matched to a gene; V was cut back by 0 bases and J by 4 bases. The CDR3 has 16 residues. The germline gives CDR1 LGHNA, CDR2 YSLEER. The CDR3 is CASSQDEGDRATEAFF. The CDR3 region has the DNA TGCGCCAGCAGCCAAGATGAGGGAGACAGGGCCACTGAAGCTTTCTTT.

This clonotype occurred many times. The chain links TRBV18 to TRBJ2-7; possibly TRBD1 for D (5 bases). Trimming removed 4 bases at V and 4 bases at J, with 14 bases between. The length of the CDR3 is 14 residues. CDR1 and CDR2 from the germline V gene are KGHSH and LQKENI. CDR3 DNA: TGTGCCAGCTCACTTGGGTCAAGACAGTACGAGCAGTACTTC. It specifies CASSLGSRQYEQYF. Full variable domain (outside the CDR3, taken from reference TRBV18 and TRBJ2-7): NAGVMQNPRHLVRRRGQEARLRCSPMKGHSHVYWYRQLPEEGLKFMVYLQKENIIDESGMPKERFSAEFPKEGPSILRIQQVVRGDSAAYFCASSLGSRQYEQYFGPGTRLTVT.

Only a few counts were recorded for this clonotype. This chain links TRBV4-3 with TRBJ2-7, with D possibly being TRBD2 (5 bases). The V end was cut by 0 bases, the J end by 0 bases, with 12 bases between. CDR1 is LGHNA and CDR2 is YSLEER in the germline V gene. This CDR3 region has 16 residues. CDR3 in DNA: TGCGCCAGCAGCCAAGATGGGATGGGGAGCTCCTACGAGCAGTACTTC. As protein: CASSQDGMGSSYEQYF.

This chain uses TRBV6-1 with TRBJ2-7; 8 bases agree with TRBD1. Per germline, CDR1 MNHNS and CDR2 SASEGT. This CDR3 region has 13 residues. Trimming removed 7 bases from V and 5 bases from J; junction bases left unmatched: 7. In DNA, the CDR3 is TGTGCCAGCACTACACGACAGGGGCACGAGCAGTACTTC. Protein product: CASTTRQGHEQYF.

With regard to this clonotype: A read error may be the cause here, since a much bigger clone is one base away. J is TRBJ2-4 and V is TRBV30; the D is unclear. Per germline, CDR1 GTSNPN and CDR2 SVGIG (reference sequence). The V and J ends lost 2 bases and 9 bases respectively, with 11 bases between them. The CDR3 runs 12 residues. The CDR3 is CAWSIGPSIQYF. CDR3 bases: TGTGCCTGGAGTATCGGGCCGAGCATTCAGTACTTC.

This clonotype was seen ten or more times. In DNA, the CDR3 is TGTGCCAGCTCACCGGGGGTGGACGTCAACACAGATACGCAGTATTTT. Amino acid sequence: CASSPGVDVNTDTQYF. The chain links TRBV18 to TRBJ2-3; D may be TRBD1 or TRBD2 (5 bases each). The CDR3 spans 16 residues. Per the germline V gene, CDR1 is KGHSH and CDR2 is LQKENI. Trimming took off 3 bases at V and 2 bases at J, with 15 bases between the two ends.

The J gene is TRBJ2-3, the V gene TRBV7-9, with 8 bases fitting TRBD2. After removal of 5 bases from V and 5 bases from J, the junction contained 15 bases not matched to a gene. Germline V lookup: CDR1 SEHNR, CDR2 FQNEAQ (reference sequence). The CDR3 consists of 17 residues. The CDR3 loop is CASSQIIAGRGGDTQYF. The CDR3 DNA is TGTGCCAGCAGCCAGATCATAGCGGGGCGTGGGGGAGATACGCAGTATTTT.

The genes are TRBV7-6 and TRBJ2-2; D might be TRBD1 (5 bases). This CDR3 has 14 residues. Trimming removed 1 base from V and 5 bases from J, with 8 bases in between. Germline V CDR1 and CDR2: SGHVS, FNYEAQ. The CDR3: CASSLDSGTGELFF. The CDR3 DNA sequence: TGTGCCAGCAGCTTAGACTCAGGGACCGGGGAGCTGTTTTTT. The full variable domain, rest sourced from reference TRBV7-6 and TRBJ2-2, is GAGVSQSPRYKVTKRGQDVALRCDPISGHVSLYWYRQALGQGPEFLTYFNYEAQQDKSGLPNDRFSAERPEGSISTLTIQRTEQRDSAMYRCASSLDSGTGELFFGEGSRLTVL.

This clonotype was seen repeatedly, ten times or more. This sequence joins TRBV11-3 and TRBJ2-5; 7 bases align to TRBD1. CDR1 is SGHNT and CDR2 is YENEEA in the germline V gene. The CDR3 loop spans 15 amino acids. Trimming cost V 4 bases and J 10 bases; bases outside gene matches: 15. DNA of the CDR3: TGTGCCAGCAGCTCCACGGGACAGTTACATGGGAGCCAGTACTTC. This codes for CASSSTGQLHGSQYF.

This clonotype was detected a few times. The chain employs TRBV5-1 and TRBJ2-3; 8 bases align to TRBD2. Trimming removed 0 bases from V and 2 bases from J; junction bases left unmatched: 8. This CDR3 has 17 residues. CDR1 is SGHRS, CDR2 YFSETQ, per germline. CDR3 loop: CASSLAALAGSTDTQYF. The CDR3 nucleotides read TGCGCCAGCAGCTTGGCCGCGCTAGCGGGCTCCACAGATACGCAGTATTTT.

This clonotype was found many times. The genes are TRBV2 and TRBJ1-4; possible D gene TRBD1, 6 bases. Germline lookup yields CDR1 SNHLY and CDR2 FYNNEI. The CDR3 loop spans 15 amino acids. The V gene lost 6 bases and the J gene lost 3 bases, with 14 bases spanning the gap. The CDR3 reads CASRETRGANEKLFF. CDR3 nucleotides: TGTGCCAGCAGGGAGACCAGGGGTGCTAATGAAAAACTGTTTTTT.

This clonotype turned up a few times. The chain has TRBV6-1 and TRBJ1-5; tentative D call: TRBD1 (6 bases). The CDR3 spans 14 residues. Trimming stripped 2 bases from V and 4 bases from J, with 9 bases between. Germline V gene data show CDR1 as MNHNS and CDR2 as SASEGT. This CDR3 is CASSEFRGNQPQHF. CDR3 DNA: TGTGCCAGCAGTGAATTTAGGGGGAATCAGCCCCAGCATTTT.

The CDR3 is CASSRVGAGELFF. The CDR3 coding sequence is TGTGCCAGCAGTAGAGTCGGGGCCGGGGAGCTGTTTTTT. The chain recombines TRBV6-1 with TRBJ2-2; TRBD2 is a possible D gene (5 bases). Looked up from germline, CDR1 is MNHNS and CDR2 is SASEGT. The V end lost 5 bases, the J end lost 6 bases, and 10 bases lay between the germline ends. This CDR3 is built from 13 residues.

This clonotype was recorded many times. The V and J genes are TRBV27 and TRBJ1-1, with no clear D. Deletions cut 10 bases from V and 1 base from J, with 16 bases between. The CDR3 covers 14 residues. CDR1 and CDR2 (germline): MNHEY, SMNVEV (reference sequence). The CDR3 here is CATRMGSWNTEAFF. DNA for the CDR3: TGTGCCACCAGGATGGGCAGCTGGAACACTGAAGCTTTCTTT.

This clonotype was observed at least ten times. The DNA for the CDR3 is TGTGCCAGCAGTTTTGGAGGGGATGGCTACACCTTC. Residues: CASSFGGDGYTF. This sequence joins TRBV28 and TRBJ1-2, with a possible D match to TRBD1 (5 bases). The CDR3 is 12 residues long. From germline, CDR1 is MDHEN and CDR2 SYDVKM. V lost 3 bases and J 6 bases, leaving 8 bases between the germline ends.

This clonotype was picked up many times. The chain joins TRBV29-1 to TRBJ1-2; no reliable D call. This CDR3 spans 12 amino acids. Germline loops: CDR1 SQVTM, CDR2 ANQGSEA. V shed 7 bases and J shed 1 base, with 10 bases lying between them. CDR3 protein: CSDDLFNYGYTF. CDR3 nucleotides: TGCAGCGATGACTTGTTTAACTATGGCTACACCTTC.

This clonotype occurred many times. The gene calls are TRBV11-2 and TRBJ2-7, with D hard to call. Trimming shortened V by 5 bases and J by 0 bases, and 14 bases separated the two germline ends. The CDR3 extends over 15 amino acids. Germline V gene lookup returns CDR1 SGHAT and CDR2 FQNNGV. The CDR3 sequence is CASSTLEGSSYEQYF. The DNA for the CDR3 is TGTGCCAGCAGCACCCTCGAAGGAAGCTCCTACGAGCAGTACTTC.

As for this clonotype: A much larger clonotype is one base distant, so this may be a read error. The rearrangement uses TRBV6-2 or TRBV6-3 and TRBJ2-7; the match to TRBD2 covers 7 bases. The CDR3 runs 15 residues. V dropped 6 bases and J dropped 2; count of bases not matched to a gene: 10. CDR1 and CDR2 from the germline V gene are MNHEY and SVGEGT. The chain's CDR3 is CASRSSAGSPYEQYF. The CDR3 region has the DNA TGTGCCAGCAGGTCCTCAGCGGGGAGCCCCTACGAGCAGTACTTC.

The chain recombines TRBV3-1 with TRBJ2-5; 10 nucleotides match TRBD2. Germline values: CDR1 LGHDT, CDR2 YNNKEL (reference sequence). V shed 2 bases, J shed 5 bases, and the junction held 5 bases outside the gene matches. The CDR3 length is 15 residues. This CDR3 is CASSQIAGGGETQYF. Written as DNA, the CDR3 is TGTGCCAGCAGCCAAATAGCGGGGGGCGGGGAGACCCAGTACTTC.

The rearrangement joins TRBV3-1 to TRBJ1-6; no definite D call. CDR1 is LGHDT and CDR2 is YNNKEL in the germline V gene (reference sequence). V lost 0 bases, J lost 7 bases, and 7 bases lay in between. The length of the CDR3 is 14 residues. CDR3 DNA sequence: TGTGCCAGCAGCCAAGAGGTCAGGAATTCACCCCTCCACTTT. Translating gives CASSQEVRNSPLHF.

This clonotype was observed a handful of times. The chain couples TRBV9 to TRBJ1-2; D unresolved. Trimming took off 4 bases at V and 5 bases at J, with 18 bases between the two ends. Germline V gene data show CDR1 as SGDLS and CDR2 as YYNGEE. This CDR3 has 15 residues. CDR3 residues: CASSPMEQILYGYTF. As DNA, the CDR3 is TGTGCCAGCAGCCCGATGGAACAAATTCTTTATGGCTACACCTTC.

For the CDR3, the DNA is TGTGCCAGCAGTTATTTTTACAGCAATGAGCAGTTCTTC. Protein sequence: CASSYFYSNEQFF. The V gene is TRBV6-9, the J gene TRBJ2-1; D gene uncertain. V shed 1 base and J shed 6 bases, with 7 bases lying between them. Germline values: CDR1 MNHGY, CDR2 SVAAGI. The CDR3 has 13 residues.